The 21 T cell receptor beta chains below were found in one sample sequenced in a study of naive and memory T cell subsets. Both TRBC1 and TRBC2 were covered by a beta constant-region primer of two equimolar oligonucleotides. Four rounds of PCR amplified the ligated cDNA using nested alpha and beta constant-region primers plus SP2. MiXCR, run by TCRdb on the UMI-ligation and nested PCR reads, gives a single entry per CDR3 protein. The profile shows 20,000 to 25,000 distinct CDR3 sequences, approximately 8.8% of them singletons. Material: central memory CD8+ T cells from blood. The origin of the receptors is a human donor in good health.

The chain is built from TRBV4-2 and TRBJ2-3, with a tentative D call TRBD2 (6 bases). CDR1 and CDR2 (germline): LGHNA, YNFKEQ. The CDR3 extends over 16 amino acids. V shed 6 bases and J shed 4 bases, with 20 bases lying between them. The CDR3 here is CASSPSGGNPPDTQYF. The CDR3 region has the DNA TGTGCCAGCAGTCCGTCGGGCGGGAACCCCCCAGATACGCAGTATTTT.

In this sample, this clonotype turned up many times. The CDR3 DNA sequence: TGTGCCAGCAGCTACCCGAGGTCGGGGAATGAGCAGTTCTTC. Translating gives CASSYPRSGNEQFF. This chain links TRBV5-5 with TRBJ2-1, with D possibly matching TRBD2 (5 bases). Germline values: CDR1 SGHKS, CDR2 YYEKEE (reference sequence). Trimming removed 3 bases at V and 7 bases at J, with 14 bases between. This CDR3 comprises 14 residues. Full variable domain (remainder filled in from reference TRBV5-5 and TRBJ2-1): DAGVTQSPTHLIKTRGQQVTLRCSPISGHKSVSWYQQVLGQGPQFIFQYYEKEERGRGNFPDRFSARQFPNYSSELNVNALLLGDSALYLCASSYPRSGNEQFFGPGTRLTVL.

The V and J genes are TRBV6-5 and TRBJ2-7; 15 bases fit TRBD2. This CDR3 region has 16 residues. V lost 2 bases to trimming and J lost 7 bases; unmatched junction nucleotides: 6. CDR1 MNHEY and CDR2 SVGAGI come from the germline V gene. CDR3 sequence reads: CASSYERTSGRDEQYF. The CDR3 DNA reads as TGTGCCAGCAGTTACGAGAGGACTAGCGGGAGGGATGAGCAGTACTTC.

This clonotype was detected ten times or more. This chain uses TRBV11-2 with TRBJ2-7; 8 bases are a match to TRBD1. Looked up from germline, CDR1 is SGHAT and CDR2 is FQNNGV. The CDR3 totals 14 residues. V was pared by 5 bases and J by 1 base, with 4 bases of the junction left unmatched. CDR3 residues: CASSLTGGSYEQYF. The CDR3 region has the DNA TGTGCCAGCAGCCTCACAGGGGGTTCCTACGAGCAGTACTTC.

This clonotype appeared many times. The J gene is TRBJ2-5, the V gene TRBV5-4; possible D gene TRBD1, 6 bases. Germline V lookup: CDR1 SGHNT, CDR2 YYREEE (reference sequence). This CDR3 region has 15 residues. Deletions cut 3 bases from V and 4 bases from J, with 16 bases between. The CDR3 DNA sequence: TGTGCCAGCAGCTGGACTGACCCGACAGGAGAGACCCAGTACTTC. Its protein product is CASSWTDPTGETQYF.

This clonotype was detected many times. The gene calls are TRBV10-3 and TRBJ2-1; 8 nucleotides match TRBD1. V was clipped by 11 bases and J by 7 bases; unmatched bases: 7. Germline CDR1 and CDR2: ENHRY and SYGVKD. The CDR3 has 12 amino acids. CDR3 in DNA: TGTGCCGTCGGACAGGGTCCGAATGAGCAGTTCTTC. Amino acids: CAVGQGPNEQFF.

This chain's CDR3 is CGSVVAGDVFHEQYF. CDR3 sequence (DNA): TGCGGTTCCGTCGTAGCGGGAGACGTCTTCCACGAGCAGTACTTC. The V and J genes are TRBV20-1 and TRBJ2-7; 9 nucleotides line up with TRBD2. The germline V gene has CDR1 DFQATT and CDR2 SNEGSKA (reference sequence). The CDR3 covers 15 residues.

This clonotype was counted at least ten times. The V call is TRBV9, the J call TRBJ2-6; 11 nucleotides match TRBD1. V gave up 4 bases and J gave up 1 base; unmatched junction bases: 4. This CDR3 spans 17 amino acids. Per the germline V gene, CDR1 is SGDLS and CDR2 is YYNGEE. The CDR3 spells CASSKGQGVSGANVLTF. The CDR3 DNA is TGTGCCAGCAGCAAGGGACAGGGGGTTTCTGGGGCCAACGTCCTGACTTTC.

This clonotype was seen at least ten times. J is TRBJ2-4 and V is TRBV4-3, with D perhaps TRBD1 or TRBD2 (5 bases each). V was trimmed by 0 bases and J by 7 bases, leaving 13 bases between them. CDR1 LGHNA and CDR2 YSLEER come from the germline V gene. The CDR3 has 15 residues. CDR3 sequence (DNA): TGCGCCAGCAGCCAAGACGGGGCGAGACAGAACATTCAGTACTTC. This gives the protein CASSQDGARQNIQYF.

CDR3 sequence (DNA): TGCGCCAGCAGCTTTTGGCGGGAGGACCTCTACGAGCAGTACTTC. Translation: CASSFWREDLYEQYF. The V and J genes are TRBV5-1 and TRBJ2-7; TRBD2 matches 8 bases. The CDR3 sequence is 15 residues long. The germline gives CDR1 SGHRS, CDR2 YFSETQ. After removal of 2 bases from V and 3 bases from J, the junction contained 7 bases not matched to a gene.

By sample fraction, this clonotype is medium-sized. The V call is TRBV11-2, the J call TRBJ2-7; TRBD2 might be the D (6 bases). The CDR3 sequence is 13 residues long. V lost 7 bases and J 1 base, leaving 11 bases between the germline ends. CDR1 and CDR2 (germline): SGHAT, FQNNGV. The CDR3 loop is CASNGGKSYEQYF. CDR3 sequence (DNA): TGTGCCAGCAACGGCGGGAAATCCTACGAGCAGTACTTC.

This clonotype was seen repeatedly, ten times or more. The chain employs TRBV20-1 and TRBJ2-7; 7 nucleotides line up with TRBD1. Germline-derived CDR1 and CDR2 are DFQATT and SNEGSKA (reference sequence). The V and J ends lost 3 bases and 0 bases, in that order; junction bases with no gene match: 5. The CDR3 runs 14 residues. CDR3 sequence reads: CSARPGQSSYEQYF. CDR3 bases: TGCAGTGCTAGGCCGGGACAGAGCTCCTACGAGCAGTACTTC.

The rearrangement links TRBV7-9 to TRBJ2-7; D gene uncertain. The CDR3 spans 12 residues. Germline V CDR1 and CDR2: SEHNR, FQNEAQ (reference sequence). The V and J ends lost 3 bases and 4 bases respectively, with 7 bases between them. The CDR3 region is CASSFPRYEQYF. The CDR3 nucleotides are TGTGCCAGCAGCTTCCCGCGATACGAGCAGTACTTC.

The genes are TRBV9 and TRBJ1-3; unclear D gene. V dropped 2 bases and J dropped 2 bases, with 5 bases sitting between them. Germline loops: CDR1 SGDLS, CDR2 YYNGEE. This CDR3 contains 13 residues. CDR3 DNA sequence: TGTGCCAGCAGCGTCCCCCCTGGAAACACCATATATTTT. Translated: CASSVPPGNTIYF.

The chain has TRBV29-1 and TRBJ2-3; TRBD2 might be the D (6 bases). Germline V CDR1 and CDR2: SQVTM, ANQGSEA. The CDR3 loop spans 14 amino acids. The V and J ends lost 0 bases and 7 bases respectively, with 14 bases between them. The CDR3 reads CSVEDREDNNTQYF. The CDR3 coding sequence is TGCAGCGTTGAAGATAGGGAGGACAATAATACGCAGTATTTT.

The rearrangement links TRBV28 to TRBJ1-3, with D uncertain. Germline CDR1 is MDHEN and CDR2 is SYDVKM. Trimming cost V 3 bases and J 4 bases, with 16 bases left between them. The CDR3 spans 16 residues. The CDR3 DNA sequence: TGTGCCAGCAGTTTTTCCTGGACGACCCTAGGAAACACCATATATTTT. It codes for CASSFSWTTLGNTIYF.

This clonotype was detected ten times or more. The chain is built from TRBV28 and TRBJ1-1; D possibly corresponds to TRBD1 (5 bases). This CDR3 has 17 amino acids. The germline V gene encodes CDR1 MDHEN and CDR2 SYDVKM. Between the trimmed V and J ends, which lost 2 bases and 1 base, there was a span of 17 bases. This CDR3 is CASSLRDPGMSNTEAFF. CDR3 coding DNA: TGTGCCAGCAGTTTACGGGACCCAGGGATGTCGAACACTGAAGCTTTCTTT.

The J gene is TRBJ1-5, the V gene TRBV27; D is ambiguous. CDR1 is MNHEY, CDR2 SMNVEV, per germline (reference sequence). This CDR3 is built from 14 residues. The V gene lost 6 bases and the J gene lost 0 bases, with 9 bases spanning the gap. CDR3 sequence: CASRTLDSNQPQHF. The DNA of the CDR3 is TGTGCCAGCAGGACTTTGGATAGCAATCAGCCCCAGCATTTT.

This chain links TRBV6-1 with TRBJ2-7; D not certain. Germline V CDR1 and CDR2: MNHNS, SASEGT. This CDR3 contains 14 residues. V lost 4 bases and J lost 6, with 16 bases in between. Here the CDR3 reads CASSVDPRPIEQYF. The CDR3 nucleotides are TGTGCCAGCAGTGTCGATCCCCGCCCCATCGAGCAGTACTTC.

The genes are TRBV6-2 or TRBV6-3 and TRBJ2-7, with D possibly TRBD2 on 5 matching bases. The length of the CDR3 is 12 residues. Germline values: CDR1 MNHEY, CDR2 SVGEGT. The V and J ends lost 6 bases and 3 bases respectively, with 9 bases between them. For the CDR3, the DNA is TGTGCCAGCAGGATGGGAGTCTACGAGCAGTACTTC. Encoded protein: CASRMGVYEQYF.

This clonotype has a handful of counts. The chain uses TRBV30 and TRBJ2-1; D uncertain. Germline CDR1 is GTSNPN and CDR2 is SVGIG (reference sequence). The CDR3 consists of 13 residues. V lost 0 bases, J lost 4 bases, and 7 bases lay in between. This CDR3 is CAWSVQLYNEQFF. CDR3 DNA: TGTGCCTGGAGTGTACAGCTTTACAATGAGCAGTTCTTC.